This T cell receptor beta chain was sequenced in a study of CD8 T cells in Susac syndrome. The sequenced target, TCR beta, came from blood CD8+ and CD4+ T cells. The CD8+ and CD4+ T cells were isolated magnetically using a negative isolation approach, whereas the TEMRA cells were enriched by FACS. RNA in amounts of roughly 0.5 to 1 ug was reverse transcribed with random hexamers. The immunoSEQ assay covered 54 Vbeta and 13 Jbeta segments for CDR3. Each CDR3 protein is one row after TCRdb ran MiXCR on the immunoSEQ multiplex PCR reads. The sample includes tens of thousands of distinct CDR3 sequences, 80% to 95% of them seen just once. This sequence was found in a human donor in good health. What was sequenced was CD8+ T cells from PBMCs.

CDR3 protein: CASSDSGFGNQPQHF. CDR3 DNA: TGTGCCAGCAGTGATTCTGGGTTCGGCAATCAGCCCCAGCATTTT. The chain has TRBV6-1 and TRBJ1-5; D unresolved. The V gene's germline CDR1 is MNHNS and CDR2 SASEGT. CDR3 length: 15 residues. Trimming shortened V by 3 bases and J by 2 bases, and 11 bases separated the two germline ends.